This T cell receptor (beta chain) was captured in a study of cytomegalovirus exposure and HLA in healthy donors. PCR employed 60 Vbeta and 13 Jbeta primers. Generated by immunoSEQ multiplex PCR, the TCRdb table keeps only in-frame clones and is missing some. Of approximately 95,000 clones listed, 78% are singletons. V lost 5 bases and J lost 3, with 14 bases in between. In germline, CDR1 is PRHDT, CDR2 FYEKMQ (reference sequence). The CDR3 runs to 15 residues. The sample consisted of PBMCs. The clonotype originates from a woman between 35 and 50 years old in good health and CMV-seropositive. The chain recombines TRBV13 with TRBJ2-1; the D gene is possibly TRBD2 (5 bases). CDR3 nucleotide sequence: TGTGCCAGCAGCCCAGAGGGCCCGAGCTACAATGAGCAGTTCTTC. Its protein product is CASSPEGPSYNEQFF.